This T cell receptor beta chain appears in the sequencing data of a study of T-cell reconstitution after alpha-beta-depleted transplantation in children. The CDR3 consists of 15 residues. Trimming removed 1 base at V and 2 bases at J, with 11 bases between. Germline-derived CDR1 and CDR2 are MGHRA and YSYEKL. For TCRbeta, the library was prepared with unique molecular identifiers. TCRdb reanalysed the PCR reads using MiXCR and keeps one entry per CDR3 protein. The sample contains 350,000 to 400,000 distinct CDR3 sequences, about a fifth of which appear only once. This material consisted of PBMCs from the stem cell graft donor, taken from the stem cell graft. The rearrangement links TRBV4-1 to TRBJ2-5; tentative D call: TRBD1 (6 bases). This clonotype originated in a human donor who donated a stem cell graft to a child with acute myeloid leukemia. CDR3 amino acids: CASSQVSTGQETQYF. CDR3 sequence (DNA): TGCGCCAGCAGCCAAGTCTCGACAGGACAAGAGACCCAGTACTTC.